This TCR beta chain was recorded in a study of cytomegalovirus exposure and HLA in healthy donors. Primers included in the PCR were 60 Vbeta and 13 Jbeta primers. The protocol was immunoSEQ multiplex PCR, while the TCRdb copy is restricted to in-frame clones and leaves out a portion. The sample consists of around 180,000 clones, roughly four fifths of them appearing once. Findings of the study overall: The study listed 164 cytomegalovirus-associated TCR beta chains. TCR beta chain V- and J-gene trimming was linked, in a later analysis, to a missense variant in DCLRE1C. Association with HLA alleles at 0.05 false discovery rate was found for around 15,000 TCR beta sequences in a later analysis.

In regard to this clone: Antigen: not known.

The V gene's germline CDR1 is KGHSH and CDR2 LQKENI. After removal of 1 base from V and 1 base from J, the junction contained 2 bases not matched to a gene. This CDR3 is 15 amino acids long. This sequence originates from a woman aged 18-29 years in good health and CMV-seropositive. The genes are TRBV18 and TRBJ2-7; 9 bases are shared with TRBD1. What was sequenced was PBMCs. The CDR3 is CASSPLGTGSYEQYF. As DNA, the CDR3 is TGTGCCAGCTCACCACTTGGGACAGGGTCCTACGAGCAGTACTTC. Combining the CDR3 with reference TRBV18 and TRBJ2-7 gives the whole variable domain NAGVMQNPRHLVRRRGQEARLRCSPMKGHSHVYWYRQLPEEGLKFMVYLQKENIIDESGMPKERFSAEFPKEGPSILRIQQVVRGDSAAYFCASSPLGTGSYEQYFGPGTRLTVT.